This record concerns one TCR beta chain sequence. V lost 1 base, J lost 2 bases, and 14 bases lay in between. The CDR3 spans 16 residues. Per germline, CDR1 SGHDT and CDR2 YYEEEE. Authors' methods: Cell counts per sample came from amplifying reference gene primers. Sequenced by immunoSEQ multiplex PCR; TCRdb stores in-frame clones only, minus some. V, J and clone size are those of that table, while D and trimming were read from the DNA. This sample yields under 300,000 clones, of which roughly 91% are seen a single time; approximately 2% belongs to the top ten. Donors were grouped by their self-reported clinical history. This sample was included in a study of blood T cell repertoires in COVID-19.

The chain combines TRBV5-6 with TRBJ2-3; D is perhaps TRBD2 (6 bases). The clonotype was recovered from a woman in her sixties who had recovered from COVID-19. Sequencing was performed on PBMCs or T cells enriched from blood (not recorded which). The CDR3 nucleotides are TGTGCCAGCAGCTTGAGTCTTAGCGGATTCACAGATACGCAGTATTTT. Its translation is CASSLSLSGFTDTQYF. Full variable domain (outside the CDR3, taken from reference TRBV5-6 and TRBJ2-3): DAGVTQSPTHLIKTRGQQVTLRCSPKSGHDTVSWYQQALGQGPQFIFQYYEEEERQRGNFPDRFSGHQFPNYSSELNVNALLLGDSALYLCASSLSLSGFTDTQYFGPGTRLTVL.